These 4 T cell receptor beta chains were all obtained from the same sample, sequenced in a study of T cell responses to AZD1222 COVID-19 vaccine. Produced via immunoSEQ multiplex PCR; TCRdb's table is partial and in-frame only. The table includes under 200,000 clones, 85% to 90% detected once. The specimen comprised peripheral blood, sampled 28 days after the second AZD1222 dose. The receptors were sampled from an adult who received the AZD1222 COVID-19 vaccine.

The chain is built from TRBV24-1 and TRBJ2-3, with 14 positions matching TRBD2. This CDR3 is built from 17 residues. Germline loops: CDR1 KGHDR, CDR2 SFDVKD. V shed 4 bases and J 4 bases; nucleotides not matched to a gene: 6. The CDR3 DNA is TGTGCCACCAGTGAGACCGGGACTAGCGGGAGAGCAGATACGCAGTATTTT. Protein sequence: CATSETGTSGRADTQYF.

The rearrangement joins TRBV29-1 to TRBJ2-2, with TRBD2 identical over 10 bases. The CDR3 length is 17 residues. The J segment lost 2 bases and the V segment lost 0 bases, leaving 6 bases of the junction unmatched. CDR1 and CDR2 (germline): SQVTM, ANQGSEA. This CDR3 is CSVEDLPSGRNTGELFF. CDR3 DNA: TGCAGCGTTGAAGATCTACCTAGCGGGAGAAACACCGGGGAGCTGTTTTTT.

The gene calls are TRBV30 and TRBJ1-2; D is perhaps TRBD1 (6 bases). From germline, CDR1 is GTSNPN and CDR2 SVGIG (reference sequence). The CDR3 runs 13 residues. Trimming took off 5 bases at V and 4 bases at J, with 14 bases between the two ends. CDR3 in DNA: TGTGCCTGGCGTGAGAGGGGGAGCTATGGCTACACCTTC. Translating it yields CAWRERGSYGYTF.

The rearrangement joins TRBV7-9 to TRBJ1-2; D uncertain. CDR3 length: 14 amino acids. From germline, CDR1 is SEHNR and CDR2 FQNEAQ (reference sequence). The V gene lost 6 bases and the J gene lost 5 bases, with 16 bases spanning the gap. The CDR3 region is CASRPSGERYGYTF. The DNA for the CDR3 is TGTGCCAGCAGGCCTTCGGGTGAAAGGTATGGCTACACCTTC.